Listed below are T cell receptor beta chains from one sample, sequenced in a study of cytomegalovirus exposure and HLA in healthy donors. Sequencing used immunoSEQ multiplex PCR; TCRdb keeps in-frame clones, though not all of them. This sample yields more than 85,000 clones, of which around 86% are seen a single time; roughly 4.2% belongs to the top ten. The specimen was PBMCs. Every receptor here comes from a young woman in good health and CMV-seropositive. Each CDR3 is given with its conserved first and last residue. A D gene is named only where the DNA matches it firmly. Only part of the rows carry a size: once, few, many, or a class if the clone is expanded.

CDR3nt | CDR3aa | abundance | v_gene | d_gene | j_gene
TGCGCCAGCAGCCAAGATCCCCGGGAGAACACTGAAGCTTTCTTT | CASSQDPRENTEAFF | . | TRBV4-1 | . | TRBJ1-1
TGCGCCAGCAGCTTGGGGCGAGACCCTATCTCGAGGGATACGCAGTATTTT | CASSLGRDPISRDTQYF | . | TRBV5-1 | . | TRBJ2-3
TGTGCCAGCTCACCACCCGGACAGGGAGCCTATGGCTACACCTTC | CASSPPGQGAYGYTF | . | TRBV18 | TRBD1 | TRBJ1-2
TGTGCCACCAGCAGACGCAGACTAGCGGGAGCTCAAGAGACCCAGTACTTC | CATSRRRLAGAQETQYF | . | TRBV15 | TRBD2 | TRBJ2-5
TGTGCCAGCTCCCGGGGGTCCTACAATGAGCAGTTCTTC | CASSRGSYNEQFF | . | TRBV27 | . | TRBJ2-1
TGTGCCAGCAGACGCAGACAGGGTGAAAAACTGTTTTTT | CASRRRQGEKLFF | . | TRBV6-5 | TRBD1 | TRBJ1-4
TGTGCCAGCAGTTTACGAGGGGGCTATCAGCCCCAGCATTTT | CASSLRGGYQPQHF | . | TRBV28 | TRBD1 | TRBJ1-5
TGTGCCAGCAGCGATACTACAGGGGGCGGGAATCAGCCCCAGCATTTT | CASSDTTGGGNQPQHF | . | TRBV5-5 | TRBD1 | TRBJ1-5
TGTGCCAGTAGTATCCTTTTACTAGCGGGGGGCGGCAATGAGCAGTTCTTC | CASSILLLAGGGNEQFF | . | TRBV19 | TRBD2 | TRBJ2-1
TGTGCCAGCATTACCCCTCCCAGGGATCTTAGCCTGAACACTGAAGCTTTCTTT | CASITPPRDLSLNTEAFF | many | TRBV6-4 | . | TRBJ1-1
TGTGCCACAAGACTCAGCGGAGCGAACACCGGGGAGCTGTTTTTT | CATRLSGANTGELFF | . | TRBV11-2 | . | TRBJ2-2
TGTGCCAGCAGCCCACCGGACAGGGGAAAACTGTTTTTT | CASSPPDRGKLFF | . | TRBV6-5 | TRBD1 | TRBJ1-4
TGCGCCAGCAGCCTCGGACTAGCTGCGTTCTTC | CASSLGLAAFF | few | TRBV5-1 | TRBD2 | TRBJ2-1
TGTGCCACTTACGGGGGGGCGGGCAATCAGCCCCAGCATTTT | CATYGGAGNQPQHF | . | TRBV28 | . | TRBJ1-5
TGCGCCAGCAGCCCTGGGACAGGAACCTACGAGCAGTACTTC | CASSPGTGTYEQYF | . | TRBV5-1 | TRBD1 | TRBJ2-7
TGTGCCAGCAGCCCAGGACAGGGTGGAAGTGAAAAACTGTTTTTT | CASSPGQGGSEKLFF | . | TRBV7-9 | TRBD1 | TRBJ1-4
TGTGCCTGGAGCCACGAGGGATCTCAGCCCCAGCATTTT | CAWSHEGSQPQHF | . | TRBV30 | . | TRBJ1-5
TGTGCCAGCAGCCAACTAGGACTAGCTTCCATTCAGTACTTC | CASSQLGLASIQYF | . | TRBV4-2 | TRBD2 | TRBJ2-4
TGTGCCAGCGATAGTGGGGCCACCGGGGAGCTGTTTTTT | CASDSGATGELFF | . | TRBV2 | . | TRBJ2-2
TGTGCCAGCAGGTCACTAGCGGGGGGACTGTACGAGCAGTACTTC | CASRSLAGGLYEQYF | . | TRBV5-6 | TRBD2 | TRBJ2-7
TGCGCCAGCAGCCAGAGGAGCCATGGGGGCGGACTAGATTTAGGAGAGACCCAGTACTTC | CASSQRSHGGGLDLGETQYF | . | TRBV4-1 | . | TRBJ2-5
TGTGCCAGCAGCTCGGGGATTCATCAGCCCCAGCATTTT | CASSSGIHQPQHF | once | TRBV7-2 | . | TRBJ1-5
TGCGCCAGCAGCGCAGATGACAGGGACAATGAGCAGTTCTTC | CASSADDRDNEQFF | . | TRBV5-1 | TRBD1 | TRBJ2-1
TGCGCCAGCAGCCGGACTAGCGGGAGGGCCGCCTCTGGGGCCAACGTCCTGACTTTC | CASSRTSGRAASGANVLTF | . | TRBV4-1 | TRBD2 | TRBJ2-6
TGTGCCAGCAGTTACCGTAACTCACCGGGACAGGGGATTGGGAACACTGAAGCTTTCTTT | CASSYRNSPGQGIGNTEAFF | . | TRBV28 | TRBD1 | TRBJ1-1
TGTGCCTGGAGTTACAGGAACACTGAAGCTTTCTTT | CAWSYRNTEAFF | few | TRBV30 | . | TRBJ1-1
TGTGCCAGCAGCTTAGCGGGGGGGAACACCGGGGAGCTGTTTTTT | CASSLAGGNTGELFF | . | TRBV7-2 | . | TRBJ2-2
TGTGCCAGCAGTTTAGTCCTAGTAGACGGGGAGCTGTTTTTT | CASSLVLVDGELFF | . | TRBV7-2 | . | TRBJ2-2
TGTGCCAGCAGTTTGACAGGGGGCGACTATGGCTACACCTTC | CASSLTGGDYGYTF | . | TRBV27 | TRBD1 | TRBJ1-2
TGCGCCAGCAGTCTGGGTGCGGGCAATCAGCCCCAGCATTTT | CASSLGAGNQPQHF | . | TRBV10-2 | . | TRBJ1-5
TGCGCCAGCAGCCAGCCACAGGGCCTAGCCAAAAACATTCAGTACTTC | CASSQPQGLAKNIQYF | once | TRBV4-1 | . | TRBJ2-4
TGTGCCAGCAGTTTATACGAGCCGGGGAGGACTGAAGCTTTCTTT | CASSLYEPGRTEAFF | . | TRBV28 | . | TRBJ1-1
TGTGCCGGAGAGAACGAGCAGTACTTC | CAGENEQYF | . | TRBV12-1 | . | TRBJ2-7
TGTGCCAGTAGTATTGAGGGGACAGGGGGTTACAATCAGCCCCAGCATTTT | CASSIEGTGGYNQPQHF | . | TRBV19 | TRBD1 | TRBJ1-5
TGTGCCTGGACCAGCGGTCCTAACTATGGCTACACCTTC | CAWTSGPNYGYTF | . | TRBV30 | . | TRBJ1-2
TGTGCCAGCAGTTACTCGATTCTCCGGGACTCCTATGGCTACACCTTC | CASSYSILRDSYGYTF | once | TRBV6-6 | . | TRBJ1-2
TGTGCCAGCAGCTCAACCGGGGGTTCTAGCACAGATACGCAGTATTTT | CASSSTGGSSTDTQYF | . | TRBV9 | . | TRBJ2-3
TGTGCCAGCAGTCTCCAGGGGATAGATGGCTACACCTTC | CASSLQGIDGYTF | . | TRBV28 | . | TRBJ1-2
TGTGCCAGCAGTGAAGTATCGAACAGGGAGCCTGGAAACACCATATATTTT | CASSEVSNREPGNTIYF | . | TRBV2 | . | TRBJ1-3
TGTGCCAGCAGCCGCGACAGGGGGCGAGAGACCCAGTACTTC | CASSRDRGRETQYF | . | TRBV11-1 | TRBD1 | TRBJ2-5
TGTGCCACCAGCAGAGAGGGGCCAGGGCATACCTACGAGCAGTACTTC | CATSREGPGHTYEQYF | . | TRBV15 | . | TRBJ2-7
TGTGCCACCACTTCTGAATTGGCTGGCGGGGAGCAGTACTTC | CATTSELAGGEQYF | few | TRBV19 | . | TRBJ2-7